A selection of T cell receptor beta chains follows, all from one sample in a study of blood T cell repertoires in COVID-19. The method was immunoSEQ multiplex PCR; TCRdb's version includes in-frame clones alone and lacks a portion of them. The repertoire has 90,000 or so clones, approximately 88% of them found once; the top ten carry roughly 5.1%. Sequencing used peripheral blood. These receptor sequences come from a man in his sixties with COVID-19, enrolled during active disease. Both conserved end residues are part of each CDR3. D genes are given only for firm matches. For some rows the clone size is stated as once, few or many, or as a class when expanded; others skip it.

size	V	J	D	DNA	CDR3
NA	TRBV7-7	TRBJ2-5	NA	TGTGCCAGCAGCTTAGCCTTAGGGAGAGGTGAGACCCAGTACTTC	CASSLALGRGETQYF
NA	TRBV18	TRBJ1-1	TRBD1	TGTGCCAGCTCACCTTTCCGGGACAGGGGGCATACTGAAGCTTTCTTT	CASSPFRDRGHTEAFF
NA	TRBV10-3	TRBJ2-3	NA	TGTGCCATCAGTTTTTCAGGGGCCGGCACAGATACGCAGTATTTT	CAISFSGAGTDTQYF
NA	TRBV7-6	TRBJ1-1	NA	TGTGCCAGCAGCAGCGGATTCGAACCGTCGAACACTGAAGCTTTCTTT	CASSSGFEPSNTEAFF
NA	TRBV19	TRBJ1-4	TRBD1	TGTGCCAGTAGGGACAGGGGTCTCAGTGAAAAACTGTTTTTT	CASRDRGLSEKLFF
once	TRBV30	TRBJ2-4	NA	TGTGCCTGGAGTCTTCCTATAGCCAAAAACATTCAGTACTTC	CAWSLPIAKNIQYF
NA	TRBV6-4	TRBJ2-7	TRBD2	TGTGCCCCCAGGGGGTCTAGCGGGAGCTACGAGCAGTACTTC	CAPRGSSGSYEQYF
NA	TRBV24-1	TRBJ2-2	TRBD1	TGTGCCACCCTCGGCCGGGACAGGAACACCGGGGAGCTGTTTTTT	CATLGRDRNTGELFF
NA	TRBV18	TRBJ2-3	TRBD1	TGTGCCAGCTCACCGGGGACAGGGTCGGACCCAACAGATACGCAGTATTTT	CASSPGTGSDPTDTQYF
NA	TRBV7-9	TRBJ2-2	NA	TGTGCCAGCAGCTCCGGGACAAACACCGGGGAGCTGTTTTTT	CASSSGTNTGELFF
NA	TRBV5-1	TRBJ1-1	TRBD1	TGCGCCAGCAGCTTGGCTCAGGGGGTCACTGAAGCTTTCTTT	CASSLAQGVTEAFF
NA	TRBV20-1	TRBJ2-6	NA	TGCAGTGCTAGTGTCGGAGGCTCTGGGGCCAACGTCCTGACTTTC	CSASVGGSGANVLTF
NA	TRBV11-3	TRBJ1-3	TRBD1	TGTGCCAGCAGCTTCCCCGGGACAGGAAGGGGAAACACCATATATTTT	CASSFPGTGRGNTIYF
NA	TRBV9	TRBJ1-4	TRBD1	TGTGCCAGCAGCGAACAGGGGGCCGCGGAAAAACTGTTTTTT	CASSEQGAAEKLFF
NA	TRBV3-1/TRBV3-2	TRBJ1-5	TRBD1	TGTGCCAGCAGCCAGGGCGGCAGGGGGCCATTGAGGAGCAATCAGCCCCAGCATTTT	CASSQGGRGPLRSNQPQHF
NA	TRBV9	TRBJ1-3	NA	TGTGCCAGCAGCGTAGTGGGCGATCTAAGCTCTGGAAACACCATATATTTT	CASSVVGDLSSGNTIYF
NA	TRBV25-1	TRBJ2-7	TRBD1	TGTGCCAGCTCCGGTGGGGACAGAGCCTACGAGCAGTACTTC	CASSGGDRAYEQYF
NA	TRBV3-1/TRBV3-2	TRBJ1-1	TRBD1	TGTGCCAGCAGCCACCTTGGGACAGGGTACACTTTCTTT	CASSHLGTGYTFF
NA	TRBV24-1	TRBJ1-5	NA	TGTGCCACCAGTGATCTCAGGGTAGGTGCGCCCCAGCATTTT	CATSDLRVGAPQHF
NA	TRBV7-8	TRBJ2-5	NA	TGTGCCAGCAGCCCAAACGCGGGACGGAGGTTAGCTACCCAGTACTTC	CASSPNAGRRLATQYF
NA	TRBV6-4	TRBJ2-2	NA	TGTGCCAGCAGCCAGGGCCTCAACACCGGGGAGCTGTTTTTT	CASSQGLNTGELFF
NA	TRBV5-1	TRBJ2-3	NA	TGCGCCAGCAGACTCCTAGCGTCTAGCACAGATACGCAGTATTTT	CASRLLASSTDTQYF
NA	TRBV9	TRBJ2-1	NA	TGTGCCAGCAGCCCGTCGGACTACCTTCCTTACAATGAGCAGTTCTTC	CASSPSDYLPYNEQFF
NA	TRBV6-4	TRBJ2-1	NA	TGTGCCAGCAGTCGGGACATTTATTCCTACAATGAGCAGTTCTTC	CASSRDIYSYNEQFF
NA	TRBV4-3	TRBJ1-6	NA	TGCGCCAGCAGCCAAGATCCAGGGGCCAGCTCCTATAATTCACCCCTCCACTTT	CASSQDPGASSYNSPLHF
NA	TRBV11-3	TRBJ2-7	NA	TGTGCCAGCAGCTTAGACCCCGGGTCCTACGAGCAGTACTTC	CASSLDPGSYEQYF
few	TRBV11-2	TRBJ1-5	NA	TGTGCCAGCAGCTTACCGGGATACCCACAGCATTTT	CASSLPGYPQHF
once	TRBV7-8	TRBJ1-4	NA	TGTGCCAGCAGCTTACGTCCTGCAACTAATGAAAAACTGTTTTTT	CASSLRPATNEKLFF
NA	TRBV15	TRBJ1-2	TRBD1	TGTGCCACCAGCAGAGAGGAAGGGGGCGCCTATGGCTACACCTTC	CATSREEGGAYGYTF
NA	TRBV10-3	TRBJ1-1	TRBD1	TGTGCCATCAGCCAAGGACAGGGGGGAACTGAAGCTTTCTTT	CAISQGQGGTEAFF
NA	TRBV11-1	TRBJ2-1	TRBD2	TGTGCCAGCAGCTCAAGACTAGCGGGAGAAGGAGAGCAGTTCTTC	CASSSRLAGEGEQFF
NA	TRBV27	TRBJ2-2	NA	TGTGCCAGCAGTTGGGGCCACTCCGGGGAGCTGTTTTTT	CASSWGHSGELFF
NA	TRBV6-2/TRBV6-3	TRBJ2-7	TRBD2	TGTGCCAGCAGTTACAGTGGGACTAGCATGGACGAGCAGTACTTC	CASSYSGTSMDEQYF
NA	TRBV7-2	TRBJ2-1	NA	TGTGCCAGCAGCTTAACCAGGGGAGGGTACAATGAGCAGTTCTTC	CASSLTRGGYNEQFF
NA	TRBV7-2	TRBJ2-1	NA	TGTGCCAGCAGCTTAGATGGCGGTGGTAATGAGCAGTTCTTC	CASSLDGGGNEQFF
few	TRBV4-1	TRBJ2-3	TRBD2	TGCGCCAGCAGCCAAGGACTAGCAGTTAGCACAGATACGCAGTATTTT	CASSQGLAVSTDTQYF
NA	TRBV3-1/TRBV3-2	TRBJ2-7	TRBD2	TGTGCCACCGCACTAGCGGGAGGAGGCTACGAGCAGTACTTC	CATALAGGGYEQYF
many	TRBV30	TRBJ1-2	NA	TGTGCCTGGAGGAAGGGGCTGGGCGGCTACACCTTC	CAWRKGLGGYTF
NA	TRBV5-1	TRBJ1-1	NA	TGCGCCAGCAGCTTGGACGTGAGGAACACTGAAGCTTTCTTT	CASSLDVRNTEAFF
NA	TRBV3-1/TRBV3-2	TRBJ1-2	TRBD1	TGTGCCAGCAGCCAAGCCCCGGGAGGGGGCAACTATGGCTACACCTTC	CASSQAPGGGNYGYTF
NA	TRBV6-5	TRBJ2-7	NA	TGTGCCAGCTTTAGCGGAGGCTCCTACGAGCAGTACTTC	CASFSGGSYEQYF
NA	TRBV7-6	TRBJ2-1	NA	TGTGCCAGCAGCTCCCGGGATCCCTGGGGCAATGAGCAGTTCTTC	CASSSRDPWGNEQFF
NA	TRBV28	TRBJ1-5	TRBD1	TGTGCCAGCAGTAAGGGGGGGACAGGGATGAGCAATCAGCCCCAGCATTTT	CASSKGGTGMSNQPQHF
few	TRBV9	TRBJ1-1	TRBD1	TGTGCCAGCAGCCCTGGTGAGGACAGGGGACCGAACACTGAAGCTTTCTTT	CASSPGEDRGPNTEAFF
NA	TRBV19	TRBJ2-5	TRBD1	TGTGCCAGTAGGCCCCAGGGGGATCGGACCCAGTACTTC	CASRPQGDRTQYF
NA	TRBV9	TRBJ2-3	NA	TGTGCCAGCGGGCACACCGGGGGAGATACGCAGTATTTT	CASGHTGGDTQYF
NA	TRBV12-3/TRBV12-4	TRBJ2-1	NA	TGTGCCAGCACCTCGAGCCCTCCCAATGAGCAGTTCTTC	CASTSSPPNEQFF
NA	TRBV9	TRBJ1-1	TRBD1	TGTGCCAGCAGCCCGGGACAGGGTAGGCCTGAAGCTTTCTTT	CASSPGQGRPEAFF
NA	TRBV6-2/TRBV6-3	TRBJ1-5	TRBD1	TGTGCCAGCAGTAACCCGACAGGGGGCGGAATGCGAAGCAATCAGCCCCAGCATTTT	CASSNPTGGGMRSNQPQHF
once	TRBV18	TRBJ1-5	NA	TGTGCCAGCTCACCAACAGGCTCAACGGATCAGCCCCAGCATTTT	CASSPTGSTDQPQHF
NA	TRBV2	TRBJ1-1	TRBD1	TGTGCCAGCAGTGAGTGGGGGACAGGAAAGATTGAAGCTTTCTTT	CASSEWGTGKIEAFF
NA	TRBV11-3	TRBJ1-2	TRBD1	TGTGCCAGCAGCCTGGGGACAGCCGAGGGGGTACACACCTTC	CASSLGTAEGVHTF
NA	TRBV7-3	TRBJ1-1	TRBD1	TGTGCCAGCAGCCCGCAGGACAGGGGGCAGGGCACTGAAGCTTTCTTT	CASSPQDRGQGTEAFF
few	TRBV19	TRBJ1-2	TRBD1	TGTGCCAGTAGTACCAGCACCGGGACAGGGGATGGCTACACCTTC	CASSTSTGTGDGYTF
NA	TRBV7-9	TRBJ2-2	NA	TGTGCCAGCAGCGGGGGGACGCAGGGAACCGGGGAGCTGTTTTTT	CASSGGTQGTGELFF
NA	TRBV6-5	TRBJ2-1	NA	TGTGCCAGCAGTTACGAGATCGGGGGATACAATGAGCAGTTCTTC	CASSYEIGGYNEQFF
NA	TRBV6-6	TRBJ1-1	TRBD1	TGTGCCAGCACAGGGGGCACTGAAGCTTTCTTT	CASTGGTEAFF
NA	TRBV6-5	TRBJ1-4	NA	TGTGCCAGCAGTTACGAGCGGGGACGAGAAAAACTGTTTTTT	CASSYERGREKLFF